This T cell receptor (beta chain) was profiled in a study of T cells in Graves' hyperthyroidism and ophthalmopathy. Germline V gives CDR1 LGHNA, CDR2 YSLEER. This CDR3 has 16 amino acids. Trimming removed 0 bases from V and 6 bases from J, with 15 bases in between. Ophthalmopathy cases met thresholds of Clinical Activity Score at least 3, NOSPECS grade at least 4 and duration under 3 months. The diagnostic basis comprised clinical symptoms, serum thyroxine and TRAb, thyroid ultrasound and orbital computed tomography. Fresh 10 ml peripheral blood yielded PBMCs. General study points: Most thyroid clonotypes expanded above 0.001 appeared in blood too.

As concerns this clonotype: Its target is not known.

Amplification of TCR beta CDR3 regions used RNA as the template. HTBI primers drove first-round RT-PCR of the TCR CDR3. Each CDR3 protein gets one entry after TCRdb re-called the multiplex PCR reads with MiXCR. The sample records hundreds of thousands of distinct CDR3 sequences, less than 25% being singletons. The sequencing sample was made of blood. The V gene is TRBV4-3, the J gene TRBJ2-1; possibly TRBD2 for D (6 bases). The source is a man under 40 with Graves' ophthalmopathy. This chain's CDR3 is CASSQDWGEWGNEQFF. In DNA form, the CDR3 reads TGCGCCAGCAGCCAAGATTGGGGGGAATGGGGCAATGAGCAGTTCTTC.